Below, one T cell receptor beta chain is given with its context. Its antigen is unidentified. Unique molecular identifiers tagged the TCRbeta library. MiXCR was run by TCRdb on the PCR reads, yielding one entry per CDR3 protein. The sample consists of about 500,000 distinct CDR3 sequences, about an eighth of them appearing once. The data derive from a study of T-cell reconstitution after alpha-beta-depleted transplantation in children. Study conclusions and caveats: Approximately two months post-transplant, alpha-beta T cells reportedly originated from several hundred expanded graft clones. By one year post-transplant, T-cell counts and diversity largely arose from T cells that were newly produced. Recipient T cells and thymic progenitors that survived gave rise to the high TCRbeta diversity observed at day 60 in some patients.

Trimming left V 3 bases short and J 6 bases short, with 13 bases between. Germline V gene data show CDR1 as SGDLS and CDR2 as YYNGEE. This CDR3 has 14 residues. This TCR was recovered from a female patient younger than 10 who had a stem cell transplant for aplastic anemia, so the T cells may come from the graft donor. The sequencing used PBMCs, mostly from graft donor cells, collected 180 days after TCRalphabeta/CD19-depleted stem cell transplant. V usage is TRBV9 and J usage is TRBJ2-1, with unresolved D. The CDR3 here is CASSGLLGVNEQFF. Here the CDR3 DNA reads TGTGCCAGCAGCGGCCTCTTAGGCGTCAATGAGCAGTTCTTC.